Shown below are 22 T cell receptor beta chains from a single sample sequenced in a study of blood T cell repertoires in COVID-19. The table came from immunoSEQ multiplex PCR; TCRdb's copy has only in-frame clones and leaves some out. This sample has fewer than 180,000 clones, with about 85% found just once. Sequencing was performed on peripheral blood. The origin of the receptors is a woman aged 60-75 years with active or convalescent COVID-19.

The rearrangement uses TRBV11-2 and TRBJ2-2, with D perhaps TRBD1 (7 bases). The CDR3 is made up of 16 amino acids. Germline CDR1 is SGHAT and CDR2 is FQNNGV. Trimming took 5 bases from V and 0 from J, leaving 13 bases between them. The CDR3 nucleotides read TGTGCCAGCAGCGCGGGACAGCCCTCGAACACCGGGGAGCTGTTTTTT. It specifies CASSAGQPSNTGELFF.

The CDR3: CACSDSGETQYF. The CDR3 nucleotides read TGTGCCTGCAGCGACAGTGGAGAGACCCAGTACTTC. The V and J genes are TRBV30 and TRBJ2-5; D might be TRBD1 (5 bases). The V and J ends lost 6 bases and 4 bases respectively, with 12 bases between them. The germline gives CDR1 GTSNPN, CDR2 SVGIG (reference sequence). The CDR3 runs to 12 residues. Based on the CDR3 plus reference TRBV30 and TRBJ2-5, the full variable domain is SQTIHQWPATLVQPVGSPLSLECTVEGTSNPNLYWYRQAAGRGLQLLFYSVGIGQISSEVPQNLSASRPQDRQFILSSKKLLLSDSGFYLCACSDSGETQYFGPGTRLLVL.

The DNA for the CDR3 is TGCGCCAGCAGCTTGGGTGGGACTAGCTCCTACAATGAGCAGTTCTTC. Translated: CASSLGGTSSYNEQFF. V gene TRBV5-1 combines with J gene TRBJ2-1; 8 bases match TRBD2. Germline V gene sequence: CDR1 SGHRS, CDR2 YFSETQ. Germline trimming cut 0 bases from V and 0 bases from J; bases unmatched to any gene: 2. The CDR3 has 16 amino acids.

J is TRBJ1-6 and V is TRBV5-1; 9 positions match TRBD1. CDR1 and CDR2 (germline): SGHRS, YFSETQ. The CDR3 extends over 15 amino acids. Losses at the gene ends were 4 bases for V and 8 bases for J; bases not matched to a gene: 7. The CDR3 nucleotides read TGCGCCAGCAGCCCCGGACAGGGGATAGATTCACCCCTCCACTTT. Translating it yields CASSPGQGIDSPLHF.

The rearrangement uses TRBV7-2 and TRBJ1-6; TRBD1 is a possible D gene (6 bases). V lost 1 base to trimming and J lost 10 bases, with 14 bases between them. CDR1 is SGHTA and CDR2 is FQGNSA in the germline V gene. CDR3 length: 15 amino acids. CDR3 loop: CASSLDNRVESPLHF. The CDR3 region has the DNA TGTGCCAGCAGCTTAGACAACAGGGTCGAATCACCCCTCCACTTT.

The genes are TRBV6-1 and TRBJ2-3; 8 nucleotides line up with TRBD1. V gave up 2 bases and J gave up 2 bases; unmatched junction bases: 6. The CDR3 has 16 residues. CDR1 and CDR2 from the germline V gene are MNHNS and SASEGT. This chain's CDR3 is CASSERARGLTDTQYF. The CDR3 nucleotides are TGTGCCAGCAGTGAACGGGCCAGGGGGCTCACAGATACGCAGTATTTT.

The chain links TRBV10-3 to TRBJ1-5; TRBD1 matches 10 bases. V gave up 4 bases and J gave up 7 bases; unmatched junction bases: 4. The CDR3 runs 14 residues. CDR1 and CDR2 from the germline V gene are ENHRY and SYGVKD. The CDR3 bases are TGTGCCATCAGTGGTGGGACAGGGGAACAGCCCCAGCATTTT. Protein sequence: CAISGGTGEQPQHF.

About this clone: This sample also contains other DNA sequences that code for the same CDR3. The chain joins TRBV6-5 to TRBJ1-2; 8 bases match TRBD1. This CDR3 is built from 13 residues. Trimming at V came to 2 bases and at J to 5 bases, leaving 1 base not matched to a gene. The V gene's germline CDR1 is MNHEY and CDR2 SVGAGI. The CDR3 protein is CASSYRQGYGYTF. The CDR3 DNA is TGTGCCAGCAGTTACAGACAGGGGTATGGCTACACCTTC.

This chain links TRBV7-2 with TRBJ1-5, with D perhaps matching TRBD1 (5 bases). Per the germline V gene, CDR1 is SGHTA and CDR2 is FQGNSA. V was clipped by 3 bases and J by 3 bases, with 12 bases between them. The CDR3 covers 15 residues. For the CDR3, the DNA is TGTGCCAGCAGCTTCGTAACAGGAAACAATCAGCCCCAGCATTTT. This gives the protein CASSFVTGNNQPQHF. Drawing the rest from reference TRBV7-2 and TRBJ1-5, the complete variable domain is GAGVSQSPSNKVTEKGKDVELRCDPISGHTALYWYRQSLGQGLEFLIYFQGNSAPDKSGLPSDRFSAERTGGSVSTLTIQRTQQEDSAVYLCASSFVTGNNQPQHFGDGTRLSIL.

V and J are TRBV4-3 and TRBJ1-5; D is unclear. The ends were cut back, 4 bases at V and 3 bases at J, with 13 bases in the middle. The CDR3 consists of 15 residues. Germline V CDR1 and CDR2: LGHNA, YSLEER. The CDR3 bases are TGCGCCAGCAGCCGGGAGGAAGGACCCAATCAGCCCCAGCATTTT. Translating gives CASSREEGPNQPQHF.

V is TRBV5-1 and J is TRBJ1-2; TRBD1 might be the D (6 bases). Deletions cut 3 bases from V and 1 base from J, with 16 bases between. The germline V gene encodes CDR1 SGHRS and CDR2 YFSETQ. This CDR3 comprises 16 residues. CDR3 coding DNA: TGCGCCAGCAGCTCAGGGGCGCTCGGTCTTAACTATGGCTACACCTTC. Amino acid sequence: CASSSGALGLNYGYTF.

V and J are TRBV7-8 and TRBJ1-1; 7 nucleotides agree with TRBD1. The CDR3 runs to 14 residues. Trimming removed 0 bases from V and 7 bases from J; junction bases left unmatched: 5. From germline, CDR1 is SGHVS and CDR2 FQNEAQ. CDR3 coding DNA: TGTGCCAGCAGCTTAGCGGCAGGGGGTTTTGAAGCTTTCTTT. This codes for CASSLAAGGFEAFF. Supplemented by reference TRBV7-8 and TRBJ1-1, the full variable domain reads GAGVSQSPRYKVAKRGQDVALRCDPISGHVSLFWYQQALGQGPEFLTYFQNEAQLDKSGLPSDRFFAERPEGSVSTLKIQRTQQEDSAVYLCASSLAAGGFEAFFGQGTRLTVV.

The rearrangement links TRBV5-6 to TRBJ1-5, with a weak D call TRBD1 (6 bases). Trimming pared 4 bases from V and 7 bases from J, leaving 12 bases between. CDR1 and CDR2 from the germline V gene are SGHDT and YYEEEE. This CDR3 has 13 amino acids. The CDR3 DNA sequence: TGTGCCAGCAGCAGAGATCAGGGGCAGCCCCAGCATTTT. Encoded protein: CASSRDQGQPQHF.

The gene calls are TRBV9 and TRBJ1-1; the match to TRBD1 covers 7 bases. J gave up 4 bases and V 0 bases, and 9 bases lay outside the gene matches. Germline V CDR1 and CDR2: SGDLS, YYNGEE. The CDR3 contains 16 residues. This CDR3 reads CASSVAVGQGGTEAFF. The CDR3 DNA reads as TGTGCCAGCAGCGTAGCGGTGGGGCAGGGGGGCACTGAAGCTTTCTTT. Full variable domain (rest looked up from reference TRBV9 and TRBJ1-1): DSGVTQTPKHLITATGQRVTLRCSPRSGDLSVYWYQQSLDQGLQFLIQYYNGEERAKGNILERFSAQQFPDLHSELNLSSLELGDSALYFCASSVAVGQGGTEAFFGQGTRLTVV.

The V call is TRBV7-3, the J call TRBJ2-7, with 7 bases matching TRBD2. Germline assignment: CDR1 SGHTA and CDR2 FQGTGA. The CDR3 has 15 residues. V dropped 2 bases and J dropped 6; count of bases not matched to a gene: 10. The CDR3 reads CASSLGGGAGVEQYF. CDR3 DNA: TGTGCCAGCAGCTTAGGCGGGGGAGCTGGGGTCGAGCAGTACTTC.

V is TRBV9 and J is TRBJ2-2, with D perhaps matching TRBD2 (5 bases). CDR3 length: 15 residues. V was cut by 4 bases and J by 0 bases, with 10 bases left in between. Germline CDR1 reads SGDLS; CDR2 reads YYNGEE. CDR3 nucleotide sequence: TGTGCCAGCAGCACCCGGGATCCGAACACCGGGGAGCTGTTTTTT. Amino acid sequence: CASSTRDPNTGELFF.

The chain carries TRBV7-2 and TRBJ1-4; possible D gene TRBD1, 5 bases. V was cut by 1 base and J by 5 bases, with 11 bases left in between. The CDR3 is 15 amino acids. CDR1 is SGHTA, CDR2 FQGNSA, per germline. The CDR3 spells CASSLEGLGNEKLFF. Written as DNA, the CDR3 is TGTGCCAGCAGCTTAGAGGGGCTCGGGAATGAAAAACTGTTTTTT.

V and J are TRBV2 and TRBJ1-6; a weak D match, TRBD1 (5 bases). With 4 bases removed from V and 6 bases from J, the gap between germline ends came to 22 bases. The germline V gene has CDR1 SNHLY and CDR2 FYNNEI. The CDR3 length is 18 residues. CDR3 in DNA: TGTGCCAGCAGTGGGGGCCTTATGGCGGCTCGGGCTAATTCACCCCTCCACTTT. Protein product: CASSGGLMAARANSPLHF.

The V gene is TRBV30, the J gene TRBJ1-4; TRBD1 matches 7 bases. Trimming cost V 5 bases and J 5 bases; bases outside gene matches: 5. The CDR3 contains 13 residues. Looked up from germline, CDR1 is GTSNPN and CDR2 is SVGIG (reference sequence). The CDR3 loop reads CAWGRQGNEKLFF. The CDR3 DNA reads as TGTGCCTGGGGCCGACAGGGAAATGAAAAACTGTTTTTT.

The gene calls are TRBV12-1 and TRBJ2-3; the table's D gene call, TRBD2, was not cross checked with the DNA. TRBV12-1 is noted as a pseudogene. CDR3 size: 13 residues. This CDR3 reads CASSLIRLAEVYF. The CDR3 bases are TGTGCCAGCAGCCTAATCCGACTTGCAGAGGTTTATTTT.

The chain uses TRBV2 and TRBJ1-1; 8 bases agree with TRBD1. The CDR3 runs 13 residues. Germline V gene lookup returns CDR1 SNHLY and CDR2 FYNNEI. Trimming cost V 8 bases and J 5 bases; bases outside gene matches: 7. CDR3 in amino acids: CASSTGEETEAFF. The CDR3 bases are TGTGCCAGCTCGACAGGGGAGGAAACTGAAGCTTTCTTT.

The chain recombines TRBV19 with TRBJ2-3; 8 nucleotides line up with TRBD2. CDR1 is LNHDA, CDR2 SQIVND, per germline (reference sequence). J gave up 4 bases and V 1 base, and 4 bases lay outside the gene matches. This CDR3 spans 15 amino acids. CDR3 DNA: TGTGCCAGTAGTATAGGACTAGCGTTCCCAGATACGCAGTATTTT. This sequence encodes CASSIGLAFPDTQYF.